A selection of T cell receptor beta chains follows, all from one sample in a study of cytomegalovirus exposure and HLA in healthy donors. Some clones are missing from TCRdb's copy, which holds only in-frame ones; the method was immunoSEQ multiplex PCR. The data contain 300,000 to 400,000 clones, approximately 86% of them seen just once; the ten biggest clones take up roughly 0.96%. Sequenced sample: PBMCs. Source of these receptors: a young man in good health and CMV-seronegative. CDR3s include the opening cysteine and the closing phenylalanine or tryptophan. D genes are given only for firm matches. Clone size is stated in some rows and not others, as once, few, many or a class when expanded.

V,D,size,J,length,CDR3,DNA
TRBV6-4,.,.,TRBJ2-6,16,CASSPAGDTGANVLTF,TGTGCCAGCAGCCCAGCCGGGGACACTGGGGCCAACGTCCTGACTTTC
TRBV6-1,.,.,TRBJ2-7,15,CASSPQGGQTYEQYF,TGTGCCAGCAGTCCTCAGGGGGGACAGACCTACGAGCAGTACTTC
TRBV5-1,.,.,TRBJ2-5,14,CASSGPAPQETQYF,TGCGCCAGCAGCGGGCCAGCACCCCAGGAGACCCAGTACTTC
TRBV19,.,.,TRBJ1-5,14,CASSIDSPGVPQHF,TGTGCCAGTAGTATAGATTCCCCGGGTGTGCCCCAGCATTTT
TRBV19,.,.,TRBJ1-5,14,CASSIEGGYQPQHF,TGTGCCAGTAGTATAGAAGGAGGATATCAGCCCCAGCATTTT
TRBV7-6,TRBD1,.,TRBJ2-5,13,CASSDYRGETQYF,TGTGCCAGCAGCGACTACAGGGGCGAGACCCAGTACTTC
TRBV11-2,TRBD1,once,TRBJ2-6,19,CASSSRGDRGNSGANVLTF,TGTGCCAGCAGCTCCAGGGGGGACAGGGGAAACTCTGGGGCCAACGTCCTGACTTTC
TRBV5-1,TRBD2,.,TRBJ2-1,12,CASGGDTTEQFF,TGCGCCAGCGGGGGGGATACAACTGAGCAGTTCTTC
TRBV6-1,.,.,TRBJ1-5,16,CASSEGQGPRYQPQHF,TGTGCCAGCAGTGAAGGCCAGGGGCCCAGATATCAGCCCCAGCATTTT
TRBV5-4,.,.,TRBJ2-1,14,CASSWADSYNEQFF,TGTGCCAGCAGCTGGGCGGACAGCTACAATGAGCAGTTCTTC
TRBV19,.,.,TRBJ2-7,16,CASSIGQDSASAVQYF,TGTGCCAGTAGTATTGGGCAGGACTCCGCTAGTGCCGTGCAGTACTTC
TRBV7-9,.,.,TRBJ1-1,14,CASSLALGSTEAFF,TGTGCCAGCAGCTTAGCATTAGGGAGCACTGAAGCTTTCTTT
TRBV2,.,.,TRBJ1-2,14,CASRETALARGYTF,TGTGCCAGCAGAGAGACCGCCTTGGCGAGGGGCTACACCTTC
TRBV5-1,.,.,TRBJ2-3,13,CASSFDRSQTQYF,TGCGCCAGCAGCTTCGACAGGAGTCAAACGCAGTATTTT
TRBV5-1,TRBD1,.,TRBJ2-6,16,CASSARQGAGANVLTF,TGCGCCAGCAGCGCCAGACAGGGGGCTGGGGCCAACGTCCTGACTTTC
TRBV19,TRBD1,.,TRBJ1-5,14,CASSIRTGGQPQHF,TGTGCCAGTAGTATACGGACAGGGGGTCAGCCCCAGCATTTT
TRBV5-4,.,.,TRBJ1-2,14,CASSLDRNNYGYTF,TGTGCCAGCAGCCTGGACAGAAATAACTATGGCTACACCTTC
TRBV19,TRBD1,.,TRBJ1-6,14,CASSRDSGGSPLHF,TGTGCCAGTAGTAGGGACAGTGGCGGGTCACCCCTCCACTTT
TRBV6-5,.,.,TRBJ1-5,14,CASSERGFNQPQHF,TGTGCCAGCAGTGAACGGGGGTTCAATCAGCCCCAGCATTTT
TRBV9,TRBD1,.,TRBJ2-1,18,CASSVEGQGIVVSDEQFF,TGTGCCAGCAGCGTAGAAGGACAGGGGATAGTTGTCAGTGATGAGCAGTTCTTC
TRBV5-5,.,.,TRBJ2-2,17,CASSPSPTRVVTGELFF,TGTGCCAGCAGCCCGTCCCCGACTAGGGTCGTGACCGGGGAGCTGTTTTTT
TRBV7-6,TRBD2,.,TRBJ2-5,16,CASSLISGGAVETQYF,TGTGCCAGCAGCCTGATTAGCGGGGGGGCCGTGGAGACCCAGTACTTC
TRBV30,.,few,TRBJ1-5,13,CAWRGTQGQPQHF,TGTGCCTGGAGAGGGACACAAGGTCAGCCCCAGCATTTT
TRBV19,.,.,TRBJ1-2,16,CASSTIVTRRGYGYTF,TGTGCCAGTAGTACAATAGTAACCCGACGCGGCTATGGCTACACCTTC
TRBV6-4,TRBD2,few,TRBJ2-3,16,CASSVGTSGATDTQYF,TGTGCCAGCAGCGTGGGGACTAGCGGGGCCACAGATACGCAGTATTTT
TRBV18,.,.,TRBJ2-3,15,CASSPSQGPTDTQYF,TGTGCCAGCTCACCCTCCCAGGGGCCCACAGATACGCAGTATTTT
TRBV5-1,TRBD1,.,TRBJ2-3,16,CASSPPGQGGYVTQYF,TGCGCCAGCAGCCCACCGGGACAGGGGGGTTATGTTACGCAGTATTTT
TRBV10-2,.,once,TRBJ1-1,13,CASSRTAGNSAFF,TGCGCCAGCAGTAGGACGGCCGGGAATTCGGCTTTCTTT
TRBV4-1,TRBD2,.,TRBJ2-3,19,CASSQDPIRLAGRTDTQYF,TGCGCCAGCAGCCAAGATCCAATTAGACTAGCGGGAAGAACAGATACGCAGTATTTT